The subject of this entry is one TCR beta chain. What it binds is unknown. Produced via immunoSEQ multiplex PCR; TCRdb's table is partial and in-frame only. The table has some 78,000 clones, roughly 84% seen once. These data come from a study of identifying expanded T cells in peripheral blood. CDR3 size: 16 residues. The V and J ends lost 0 bases and 0 bases respectively, with 11 bases between them. Germline CDR1 reads MDHEN; CDR2 reads SYDVKM. Study results and caveats: Differentially abundant clones: roughly 1.2 between replicates, approximately 15 at approximately 14 days, less than 20 at four. Roughly two-week clone count variance significantly increased as total template count grew.

No infections or other immune events were documented during collection. The specimen sequenced was blood. This receptor was identified in a person aged 18-69 years in good health. The rearrangement links TRBV28 to TRBJ1-1, with D possibly being TRBD1 (6 bases). The CDR3 DNA follows: TGTGCCAGCAGTTTATGGGGGGCGAGGATGAACACTGAAGCTTTCTTT. Translated, it gives CASSLWGARMNTEAFF.